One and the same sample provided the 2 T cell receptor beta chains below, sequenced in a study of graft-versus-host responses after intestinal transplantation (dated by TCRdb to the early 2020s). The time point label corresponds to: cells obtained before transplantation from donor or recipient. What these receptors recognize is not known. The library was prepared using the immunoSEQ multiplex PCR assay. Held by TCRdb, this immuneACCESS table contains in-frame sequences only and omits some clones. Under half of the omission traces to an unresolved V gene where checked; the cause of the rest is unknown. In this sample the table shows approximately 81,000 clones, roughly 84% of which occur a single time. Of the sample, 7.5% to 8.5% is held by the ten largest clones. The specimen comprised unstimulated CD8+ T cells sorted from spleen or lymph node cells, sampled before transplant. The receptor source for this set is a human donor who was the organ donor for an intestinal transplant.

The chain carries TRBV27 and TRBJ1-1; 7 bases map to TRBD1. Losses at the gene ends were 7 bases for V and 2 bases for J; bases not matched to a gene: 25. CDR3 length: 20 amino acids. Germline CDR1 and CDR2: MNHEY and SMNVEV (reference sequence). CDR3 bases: TGTGCCAGCACCCCCAGGGGGGAAACCGCCCCCCAGTCCCCAAACACTGAAGCTTTCTTT. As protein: CASTPRGETAPQSPNTEAFF.

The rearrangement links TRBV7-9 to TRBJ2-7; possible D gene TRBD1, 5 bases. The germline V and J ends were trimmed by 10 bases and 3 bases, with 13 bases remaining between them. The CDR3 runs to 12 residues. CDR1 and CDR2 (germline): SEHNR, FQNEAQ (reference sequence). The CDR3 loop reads CATGLDFYEQYF. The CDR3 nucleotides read TGTGCCACAGGGCTAGATTTCTACGAGCAGTACTTC.